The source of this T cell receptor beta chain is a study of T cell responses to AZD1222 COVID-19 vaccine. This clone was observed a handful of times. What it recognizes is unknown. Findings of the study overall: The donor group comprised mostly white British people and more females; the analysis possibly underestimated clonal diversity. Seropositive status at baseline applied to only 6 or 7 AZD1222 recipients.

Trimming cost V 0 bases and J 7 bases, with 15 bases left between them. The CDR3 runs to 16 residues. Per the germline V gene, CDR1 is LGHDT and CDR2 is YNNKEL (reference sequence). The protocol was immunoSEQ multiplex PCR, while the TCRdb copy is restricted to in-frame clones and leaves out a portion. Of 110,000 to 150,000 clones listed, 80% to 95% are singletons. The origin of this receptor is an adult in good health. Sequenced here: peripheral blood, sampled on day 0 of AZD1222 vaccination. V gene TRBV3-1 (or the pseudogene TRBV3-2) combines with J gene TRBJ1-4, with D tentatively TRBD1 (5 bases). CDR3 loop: CASSQEGRGVAEKLFF. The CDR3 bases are TGTGCCAGCAGCCAAGAAGGGCGAGGGGTCGCTGAAAAACTGTTTTTT.